Included here is one T cell receptor beta chain sequence, with context. Its antigen target is currently unknown. Within one base of it there is no much larger clone, and no base qualities were kept. The donors were healthy, HIV-negative adults with no recently reported acute infections or vaccinations. Every donor was a Caucasian adult living in Nashville, Tennessee, USA. CD4+ T cells were enriched by magnetic negative selection; naive cells were then positively selected on CD45RA, and the negative fraction formed the memory subset. Blood was collected by leukapheresis, and PBMCs were isolated by Ficoll-Histopaque density gradient centrifugation and then cryopreserved in liquid nitrogen vapor phase. Analytical flow cytometry was used to check the purity and quantity of each magnetically sorted T cell population. From each sorted fraction, genomic DNA was isolated and quantified by UV absorbance on a Nanodrop 2000c.

This entry comes from a study of shared clonotypes between healthy human individuals (dated by TCRdb to the early 2020s). Regarding the research as a whole: The cohort comprised two women and a few men aged 18 to 49 years. For each donor, CD4 naive and CD4 memory were each given three plates, CD8 naive was given two plates, and CD8 memory was given one plate. To estimate repertoire size and how much clonotypes are shared between individuals, the study performed deep sequencing of blood TCR repertoires from five healthy adults. To increase sequencing depth and limit assay-specific biases, TCR repertoire library preparation and sequencing were carried out by different laboratories using diverse techniques. Per donor, leukapheresis produced somewhere between about 0.94 and 8.9 billion PBMCs. Results the study describes overall, beyond this receptor: Sampling was limited to blood, and TCR repertoires in tissue likely differ from TCR repertoires in blood. Even with the large sequencing depth, rarefaction of the sorted-subset datasets indicated that sequencing was incomplete. Higher generation probabilities were observed for clonotypes shared by all four sorted-subset donors than for non-shared clonotypes. Sharing across a handful of donors was observed for approximately 5% of naive CD4, under 4% of naive CD8, 2.3% of memory CD4, and about 0.38% of memory CD8 clonotypes. Because the study included a small number of donors, the genetic and exposure-history diversity represented was limited. Naive subsets generally had larger estimated clonotype richness than memory subsets did. Pairwise subsampling indicated that sequencing depth was expected to affect the degree of clonotype sharing among donors.

The trim is 0 bases for V and 2 bases for J, with a gap of 14 bases between the germline ends. The CDR3 has 16 amino acids, counting the end cysteine and phenylalanine. Only the CDR3 portion is preserved as DNA: 48 bases, with reading frame beginning at the first base. CDR1 SGHKS and CDR2 YYEKEE were looked up in the germline V gene (reference sequence). Using the deep immunoSEQ assay, TCR CDR3 regions were amplified from genomic DNA by multiplex PCR. For each cell subset, the extracted genomic DNA was distributed evenly across all wells of several immunoSEQ 96-well plates, and each plate served as one replicate. Each replicate PCR for sorted subsets received around 200 ng genomic DNA, equal to tens of thousands of T cell genomes. The purified libraries were quantified using a Qubit 3.0 fluorometer, sized with a Bioanalyzer 2100, and then quantified again using the KAPA Library Quantification kit. Each immunoSEQ 96-well plate was sequenced on its own single-read 150-cycle Illumina NextSeq 550 flow cell. In the original analysis: Because only junctional sequences without quality scores were contained in the immunoSEQ output, filtering matching that applied to full-length reads could not be performed. Sequences were annotated with PyIR, a Python wrapper for IgBLAST v1.9, and V/J genes and CDR3 were assigned using IMGT germline references. Any read was removed if the V/J assignment was weak (E-value above 1e-6), the CDR3 was missing, or the read contained stop codons, out-of-frame junctions, or ambiguous translated residues. V3J clonotypes were defined as sequences sharing an identical inferred V gene, J gene, and CDR3 amino acid sequence. Percentage overlap between repertoires was computed as shared unique clonotypes divided by the size of the smaller repertoire. RTK rarefaction, the Chao1 estimator, and Recon v2.1 estimates of unobserved clonotypes were used to assess repertoire richness. For all TCRbeta clonotypes obtained by the gDNA method from a few donors, generation probabilities were computed with OLGA. Sourced from immuneACCESS, this table was stored by TCRdb with only in-frame sequences that have V and J called. A share of the clones is absent; for the studies checked, an unresolved V gene accounts for under half, and the remainder has no known explanation. V, J and clone size derive from that table, while D and trimming were established from the DNA sequence. The sample contains some 630,000 clones, roughly 78% of them found a single time. The ten most abundant clones make up about 1.8% of the sample.

The specimen was memory CD4+ T cells sorted from blood. Per the publication, the cell subset or site label means: CD45RA-negative fraction. The sequence is built from TRBV5-5 and TRBJ2-5, and perhaps TRBD2 as D gene, on 6 matching bases. The receptor was derived from a woman aged 25 to 39 in good health. The CDR3 protein sequence reads: CASSLGDLGGQETQYF. The nucleotide sequence reads TGTGCCAGCAGCTTGGGGGACCTTGGAGGGCAAGAGACCCAGTACTTC.